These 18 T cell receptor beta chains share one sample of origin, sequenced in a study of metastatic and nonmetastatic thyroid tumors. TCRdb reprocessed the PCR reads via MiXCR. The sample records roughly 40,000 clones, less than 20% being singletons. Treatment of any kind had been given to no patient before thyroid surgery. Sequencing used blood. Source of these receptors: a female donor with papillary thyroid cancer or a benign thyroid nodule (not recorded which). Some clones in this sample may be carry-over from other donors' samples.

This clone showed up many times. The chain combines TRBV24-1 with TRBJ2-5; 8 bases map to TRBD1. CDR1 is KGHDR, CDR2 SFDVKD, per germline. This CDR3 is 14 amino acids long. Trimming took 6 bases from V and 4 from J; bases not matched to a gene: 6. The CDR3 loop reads CATSRGQGGETQYF. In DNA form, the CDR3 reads TGTGCCACCAGTAGAGGACAGGGTGGAGAGACCCAGTACTTC.

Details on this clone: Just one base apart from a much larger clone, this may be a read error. The CDR3 region has the DNA TGCAGTGCTATAGGTGGGCAGGCCCGGTGGGGAGAGACCCAGTACTTC. It encodes CSAIGGQARWGETQYF. V gene TRBV20-1 combines with J gene TRBJ2-5; D remains unclear. Trimming shortened V by 4 bases and J by 4 bases, and 22 bases separated the two germline ends. Germline V CDR1 and CDR2: DFQATT, SNEGSKA (reference sequence). The CDR3 spans 16 residues.

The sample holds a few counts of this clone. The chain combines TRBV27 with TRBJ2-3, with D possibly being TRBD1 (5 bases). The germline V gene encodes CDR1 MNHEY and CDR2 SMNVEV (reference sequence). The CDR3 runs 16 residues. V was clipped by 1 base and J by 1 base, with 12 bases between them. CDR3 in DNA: TGTGCCAGCAGTTTATGGGGCGGAGTTGGCACAGATACGCAGTATTTT. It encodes CASSLWGGVGTDTQYF.

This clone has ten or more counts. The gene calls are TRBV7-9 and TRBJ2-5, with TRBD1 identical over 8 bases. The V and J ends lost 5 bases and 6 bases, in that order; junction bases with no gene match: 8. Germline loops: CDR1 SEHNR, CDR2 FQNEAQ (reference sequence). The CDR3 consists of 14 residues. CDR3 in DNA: TGTGCCAGCAGCCCGGACAGGGAAGATAAGACCCAGTACTTC. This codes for CASSPDREDKTQYF.

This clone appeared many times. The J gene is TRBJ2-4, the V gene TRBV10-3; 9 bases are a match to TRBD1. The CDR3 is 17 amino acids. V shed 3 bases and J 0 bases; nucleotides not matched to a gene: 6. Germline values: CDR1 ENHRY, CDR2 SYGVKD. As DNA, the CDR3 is TGTGCCATCAGTGAAGGGACAGGGTCCCTAGCCAAAAACATTCAGTACTTC. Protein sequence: CAISEGTGSLAKNIQYF.

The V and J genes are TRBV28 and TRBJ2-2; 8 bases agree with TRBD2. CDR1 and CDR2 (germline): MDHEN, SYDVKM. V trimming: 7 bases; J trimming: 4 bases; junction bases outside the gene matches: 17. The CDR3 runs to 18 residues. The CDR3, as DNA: TGTGCCAGCAATTCGACCCCCCGGGGGGGCCTGATCACCGGGGAGCTGTTTTTT. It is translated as CASNSTPRGGLITGELFF.

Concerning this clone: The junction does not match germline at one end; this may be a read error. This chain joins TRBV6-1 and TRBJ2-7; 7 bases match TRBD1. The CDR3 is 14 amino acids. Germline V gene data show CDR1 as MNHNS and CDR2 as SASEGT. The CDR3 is CASSKGQVAIEHYF. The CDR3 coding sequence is TGTGCCAGCAGTAAAGGACAGGTGGCCATCGAGCATTACTTC.

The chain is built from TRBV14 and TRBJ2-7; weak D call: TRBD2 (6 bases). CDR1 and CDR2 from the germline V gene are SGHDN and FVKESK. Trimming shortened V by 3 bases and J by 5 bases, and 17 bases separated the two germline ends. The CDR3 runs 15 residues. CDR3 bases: TGTGCCAGCAGCCACCGACTAGTACCCGCGGACGAGCAGTACTTC. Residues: CASSHRLVPADEQYF. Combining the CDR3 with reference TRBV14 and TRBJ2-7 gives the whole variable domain EAGVTQFPSHSVIEKGQTVTLRCDPISGHDNLYWYRRVMGKEIKFLLHFVKESKQDESGMPNNRFLAERTGGTYSTLKVQPAELEDSGVYFCASSHRLVPADEQYFGPGTRLTVT.

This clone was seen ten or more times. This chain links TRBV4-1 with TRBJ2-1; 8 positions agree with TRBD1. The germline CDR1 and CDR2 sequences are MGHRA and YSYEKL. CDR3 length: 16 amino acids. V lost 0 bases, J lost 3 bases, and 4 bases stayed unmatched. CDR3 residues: CASSQDFGQGYNEQFF. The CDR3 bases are TGCGCCAGCAGCCAAGATTTTGGACAGGGCTACAATGAGCAGTTCTTC.

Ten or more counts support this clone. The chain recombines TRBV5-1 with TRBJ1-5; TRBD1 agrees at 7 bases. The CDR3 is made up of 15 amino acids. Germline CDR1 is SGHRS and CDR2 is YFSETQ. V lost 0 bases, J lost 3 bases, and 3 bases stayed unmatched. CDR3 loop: CASSLETGYNQPQHF. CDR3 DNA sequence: TGCGCCAGCAGCTTGGAGACAGGGTACAATCAGCCCCAGCATTTT.

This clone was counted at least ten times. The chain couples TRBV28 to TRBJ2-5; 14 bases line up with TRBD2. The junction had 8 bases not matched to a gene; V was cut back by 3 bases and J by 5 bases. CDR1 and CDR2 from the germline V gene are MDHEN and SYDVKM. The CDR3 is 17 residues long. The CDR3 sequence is CASSFPVTSGGDETQYF. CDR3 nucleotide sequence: TGTGCCAGCAGTTTTCCCGTGACTAGCGGGGGGGATGAGACCCAGTACTTC.

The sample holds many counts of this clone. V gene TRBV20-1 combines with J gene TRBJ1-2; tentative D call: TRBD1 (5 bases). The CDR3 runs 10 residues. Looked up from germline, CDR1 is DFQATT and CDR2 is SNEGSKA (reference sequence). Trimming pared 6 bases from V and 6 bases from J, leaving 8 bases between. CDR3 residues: CSATGNGYTF. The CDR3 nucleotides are TGCAGTGCCACAGGAAATGGCTACACCTTC.

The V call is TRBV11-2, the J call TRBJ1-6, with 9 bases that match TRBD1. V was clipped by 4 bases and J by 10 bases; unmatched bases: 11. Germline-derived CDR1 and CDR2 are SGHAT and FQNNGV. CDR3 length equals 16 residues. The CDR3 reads CASSSTSGTGNSPLHF. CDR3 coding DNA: TGTGCCAGCAGCTCGACCTCCGGGACAGGGAACTCACCCCTCCACTTT.

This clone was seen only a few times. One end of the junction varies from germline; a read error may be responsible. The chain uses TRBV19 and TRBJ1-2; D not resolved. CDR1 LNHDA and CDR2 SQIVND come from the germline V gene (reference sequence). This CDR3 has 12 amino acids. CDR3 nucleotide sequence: TGTGCCAGTAGTATTGGTGTCTATGGCCACACCTTC. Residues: CASSIGVYGHTF.

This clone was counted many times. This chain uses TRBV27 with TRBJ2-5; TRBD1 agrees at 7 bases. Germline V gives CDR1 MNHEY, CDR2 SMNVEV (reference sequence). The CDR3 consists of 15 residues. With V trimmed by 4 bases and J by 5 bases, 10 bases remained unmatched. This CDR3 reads CASSSFRDRVETQYF. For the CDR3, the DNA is TGTGCCAGCAGTTCCTTCCGAGACAGGGTTGAGACCCAGTACTTC.

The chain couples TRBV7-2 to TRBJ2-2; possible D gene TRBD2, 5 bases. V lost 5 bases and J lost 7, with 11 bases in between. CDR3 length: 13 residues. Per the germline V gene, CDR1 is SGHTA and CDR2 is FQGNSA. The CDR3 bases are TGTGCCAGCAGCGCACTAGATCTCGGGGAGCTGTTTTTT. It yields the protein CASSALDLGELFF.

CDR3 loop: CAWSVQLTYEQYF. CDR3 DNA: TGTGCCTGGAGTGTCCAGTTAACCTACGAGCAGTACTTC. The rearrangement joins TRBV30 to TRBJ2-7, with D unclear. V lost 0 bases, J lost 2 bases, and 8 bases lay in between. The CDR3 has 13 amino acids. Per germline, CDR1 GTSNPN and CDR2 SVGIG (reference sequence).

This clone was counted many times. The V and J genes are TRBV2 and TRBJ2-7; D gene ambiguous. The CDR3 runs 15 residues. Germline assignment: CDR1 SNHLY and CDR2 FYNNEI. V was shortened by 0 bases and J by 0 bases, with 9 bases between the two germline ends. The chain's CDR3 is CASSEALLYSYEQYF. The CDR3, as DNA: TGTGCCAGCAGTGAAGCTCTACTTTACTCCTACGAGCAGTACTTC.